This record covers a single T cell receptor beta chain. The source of the sample is a study of blood T cell repertoires in COVID-19. Sequenced by immunoSEQ multiplex PCR; TCRdb stores in-frame clones only, minus some. The table includes around 200,000 clones, approximately 81% detected once. The clonotype originates from a woman of 80 years or more with acute or convalescent COVID-19. The sample was peripheral blood.

CDR3 DNA: TGTGCCAGCAGCGTAGCAGGGACTTCAAGGGGGCAGTACTTC. Translating gives CASSVAGTSRGQYF. V and J are TRBV9 and TRBJ2-7, with TRBD2 as a possible D gene (6 bases). Trimming removed 0 bases from V and 9 bases from J, with 16 bases in between. This CDR3 spans 14 amino acids. In germline, CDR1 is SGDLS, CDR2 YYNGEE.